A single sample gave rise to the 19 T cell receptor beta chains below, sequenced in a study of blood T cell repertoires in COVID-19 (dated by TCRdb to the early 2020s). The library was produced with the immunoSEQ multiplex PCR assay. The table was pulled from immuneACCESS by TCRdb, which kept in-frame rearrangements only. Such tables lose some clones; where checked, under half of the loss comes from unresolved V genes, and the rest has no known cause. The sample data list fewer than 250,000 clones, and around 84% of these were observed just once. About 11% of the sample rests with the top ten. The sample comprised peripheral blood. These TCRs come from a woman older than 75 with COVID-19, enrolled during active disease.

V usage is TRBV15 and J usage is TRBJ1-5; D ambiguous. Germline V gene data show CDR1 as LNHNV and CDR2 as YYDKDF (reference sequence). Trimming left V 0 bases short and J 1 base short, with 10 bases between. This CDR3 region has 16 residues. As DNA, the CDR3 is TGTGCCACCAGCAGAGACCGGGGTAGGAGCAATCAGCCCCAGCATTTT. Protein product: CATSRDRGRSNQPQHF.

CDR3 DNA sequence: TGTGCCAGCAGTTCACCAGTCGGACAGGGAGCCCCTGAAGCTTTCTTT. This translates into CASSSPVGQGAPEAFF. The chain recombines TRBV5-4 with TRBJ1-1, with 8 bases aligning to TRBD1. The length of the CDR3 is 16 residues. Germline V gene lookup returns CDR1 SGHNT and CDR2 YYREEE (reference sequence). After removal of 5 bases from V and 6 bases from J, the junction contained 15 bases not matched to a gene. Drawing the rest from reference TRBV5-4 and TRBJ1-1, the complete variable domain is ETGVTQSPTHLIKTRGQQVTLRCSSQSGHNTVSWYQQALGQGPQFIFQYYREEENGRGNFPPRFSGLQFPNYSSELNVNALELDDSALYLCASSSPVGQGAPEAFFGQGTRLTVV.

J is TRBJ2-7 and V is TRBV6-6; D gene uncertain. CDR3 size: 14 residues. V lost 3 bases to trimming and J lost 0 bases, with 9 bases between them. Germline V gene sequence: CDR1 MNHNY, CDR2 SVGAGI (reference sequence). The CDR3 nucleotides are TGTGCCAGCAGTTATAACCCGAGCTCCTACGAGCAGTACGTC. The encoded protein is CASSYNPSSYEQYV.

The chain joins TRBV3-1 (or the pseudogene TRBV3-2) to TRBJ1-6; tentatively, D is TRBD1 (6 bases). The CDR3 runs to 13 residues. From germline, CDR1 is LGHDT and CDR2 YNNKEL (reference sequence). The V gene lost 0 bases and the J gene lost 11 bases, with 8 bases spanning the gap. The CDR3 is CASSQEQGAPLHF. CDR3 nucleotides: TGTGCCAGCAGCCAAGAACAGGGAGCACCCCTCCACTTT.

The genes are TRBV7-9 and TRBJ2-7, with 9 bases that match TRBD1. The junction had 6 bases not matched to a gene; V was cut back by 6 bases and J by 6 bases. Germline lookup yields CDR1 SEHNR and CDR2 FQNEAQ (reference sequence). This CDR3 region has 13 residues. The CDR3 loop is CASSFTGGLEQYV. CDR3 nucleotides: TGTGCCAGCAGTTTTACAGGGGGCCTCGAGCAGTACGTC.

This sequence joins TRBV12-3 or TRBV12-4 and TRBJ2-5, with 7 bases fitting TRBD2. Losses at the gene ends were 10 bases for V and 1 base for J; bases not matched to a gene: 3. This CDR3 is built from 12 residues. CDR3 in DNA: TGTGCCACGCAGCGGGGCCAAGAGACCCAGTACTTC. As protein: CATQRGQETQYF.

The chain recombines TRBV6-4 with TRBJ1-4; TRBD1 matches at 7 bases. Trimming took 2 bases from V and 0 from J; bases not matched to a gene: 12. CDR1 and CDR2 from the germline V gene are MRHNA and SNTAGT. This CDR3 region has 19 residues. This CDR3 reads CASSDPQPGGNATNEKLFF. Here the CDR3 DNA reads TGTGCCAGCAGTGACCCCCAGCCAGGGGGTAATGCAACTAATGAAAAACTGTTTTTT.

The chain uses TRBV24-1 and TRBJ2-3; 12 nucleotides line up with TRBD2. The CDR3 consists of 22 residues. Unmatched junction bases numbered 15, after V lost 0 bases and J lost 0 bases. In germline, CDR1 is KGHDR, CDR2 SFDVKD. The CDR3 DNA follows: TGTGCCACCAGTGATTTGACGTCTAGCGGGGGGGTGGGCATTGGAAGCACAGATACGCAGTATTTT. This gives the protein CATSDLTSSGGVGIGSTDTQYF.

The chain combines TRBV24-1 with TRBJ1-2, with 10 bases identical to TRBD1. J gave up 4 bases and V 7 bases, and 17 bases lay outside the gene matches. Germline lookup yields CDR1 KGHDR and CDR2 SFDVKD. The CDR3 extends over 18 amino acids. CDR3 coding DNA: TGTGCCACCAGCGCTGGGACAGGGGCCGCTCGTAGCCCCTATGGCTACACCTTC. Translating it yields CATSAGTGAARSPYGYTF.

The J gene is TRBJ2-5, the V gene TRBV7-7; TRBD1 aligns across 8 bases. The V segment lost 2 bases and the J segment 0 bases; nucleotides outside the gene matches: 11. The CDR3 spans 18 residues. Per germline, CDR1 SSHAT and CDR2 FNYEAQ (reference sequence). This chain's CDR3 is CASSLSQGAQEYQETQYF. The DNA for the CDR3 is TGTGCCAGCAGCTTATCCCAGGGGGCCCAAGAATACCAAGAGACCCAGTACTTC.

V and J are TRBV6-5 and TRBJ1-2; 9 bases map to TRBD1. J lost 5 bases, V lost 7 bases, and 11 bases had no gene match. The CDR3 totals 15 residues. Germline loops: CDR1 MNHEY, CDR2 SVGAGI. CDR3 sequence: CASTRGTGLGYGYTF. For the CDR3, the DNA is TGTGCCAGCACTCGCGGGACAGGGCTTGGGTATGGCTACACCTTC.

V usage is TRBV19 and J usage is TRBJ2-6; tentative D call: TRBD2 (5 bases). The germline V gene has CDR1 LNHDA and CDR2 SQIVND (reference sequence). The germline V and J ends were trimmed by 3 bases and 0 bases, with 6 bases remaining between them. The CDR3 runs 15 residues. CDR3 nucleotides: TGTGCCAGTAGTATCGCGGGCTCTGGGGCCAACGTCCTGACTTTC. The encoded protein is CASSIAGSGANVLTF.

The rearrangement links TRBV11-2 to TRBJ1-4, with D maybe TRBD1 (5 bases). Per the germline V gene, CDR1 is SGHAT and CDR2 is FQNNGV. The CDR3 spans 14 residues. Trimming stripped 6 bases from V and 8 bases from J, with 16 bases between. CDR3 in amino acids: CASRERVEGEKLFF. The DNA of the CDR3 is TGTGCCAGCAGAGAACGGGTGGAGGGGGAAAAACTGTTTTTT.

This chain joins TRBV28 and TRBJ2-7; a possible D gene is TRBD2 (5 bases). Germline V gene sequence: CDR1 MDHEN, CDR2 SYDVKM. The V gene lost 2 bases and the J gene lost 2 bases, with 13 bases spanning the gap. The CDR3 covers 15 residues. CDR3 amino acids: CASSLRSGYTYEQYV. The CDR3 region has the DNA TGTGCCAGCAGTTTAAGGTCGGGGTATACCTACGAGCAGTACGTC.

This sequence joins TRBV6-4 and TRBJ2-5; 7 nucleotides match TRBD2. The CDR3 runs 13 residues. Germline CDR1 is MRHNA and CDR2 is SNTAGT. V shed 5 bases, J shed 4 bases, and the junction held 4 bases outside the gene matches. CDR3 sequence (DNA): TGTGCCAGCAGTCCGACTAGCAGAGAGACCCAGTACTTC. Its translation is CASSPTSRETQYF.

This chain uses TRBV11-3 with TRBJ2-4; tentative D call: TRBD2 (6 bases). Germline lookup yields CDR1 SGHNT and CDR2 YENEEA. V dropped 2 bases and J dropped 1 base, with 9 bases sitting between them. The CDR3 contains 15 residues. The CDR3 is CASSLSEGAKNIQYF. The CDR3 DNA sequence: TGTGCCAGCAGCTTATCGGAGGGGGCCAAAAACATTCAGTACTTC. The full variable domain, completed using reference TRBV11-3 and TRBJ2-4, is EAGVVQSPRYKIIEKKQPVAFWCNPISGHNTLYWYLQNLGQGPELLIRYENEEAVDDSQLPKDRFSAERLKGVDSTLKIQPAELGDSAVYLCASSLSEGAKNIQYFGAGTRLSVL.

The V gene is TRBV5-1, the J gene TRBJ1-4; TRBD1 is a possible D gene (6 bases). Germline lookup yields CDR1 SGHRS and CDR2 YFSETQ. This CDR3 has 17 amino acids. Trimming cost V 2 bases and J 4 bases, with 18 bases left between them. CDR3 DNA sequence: TGCGCCAGCAGCTTACAGGGTAGGGTTCGGGGTAATGAAAAACTGTTTTTT. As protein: CASSLQGRVRGNEKLFF.

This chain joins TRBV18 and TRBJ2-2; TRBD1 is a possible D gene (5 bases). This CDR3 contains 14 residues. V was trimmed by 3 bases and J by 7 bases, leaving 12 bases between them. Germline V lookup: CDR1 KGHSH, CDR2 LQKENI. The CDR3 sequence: CASSPSQAHGELFF. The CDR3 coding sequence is TGTGCCAGCTCACCTTCACAGGCGCACGGGGAGCTGTTTTTT. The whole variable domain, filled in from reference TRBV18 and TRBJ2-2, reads NAGVMQNPRHLVRRRGQEARLRCSPMKGHSHVYWYRQLPEEGLKFMVYLQKENIIDESGMPKERFSAEFPKEGPSILRIQQVVRGDSAAYFCASSPSQAHGELFFGEGSRLTVL.

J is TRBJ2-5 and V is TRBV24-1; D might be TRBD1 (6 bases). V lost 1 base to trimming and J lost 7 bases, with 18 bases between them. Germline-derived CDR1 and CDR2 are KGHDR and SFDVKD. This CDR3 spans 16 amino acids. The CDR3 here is CATSDLWDKDPGTQYF. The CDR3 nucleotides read TGTGCCACCAGTGATTTATGGGACAAGGACCCGGGGACCCAGTACTTC.